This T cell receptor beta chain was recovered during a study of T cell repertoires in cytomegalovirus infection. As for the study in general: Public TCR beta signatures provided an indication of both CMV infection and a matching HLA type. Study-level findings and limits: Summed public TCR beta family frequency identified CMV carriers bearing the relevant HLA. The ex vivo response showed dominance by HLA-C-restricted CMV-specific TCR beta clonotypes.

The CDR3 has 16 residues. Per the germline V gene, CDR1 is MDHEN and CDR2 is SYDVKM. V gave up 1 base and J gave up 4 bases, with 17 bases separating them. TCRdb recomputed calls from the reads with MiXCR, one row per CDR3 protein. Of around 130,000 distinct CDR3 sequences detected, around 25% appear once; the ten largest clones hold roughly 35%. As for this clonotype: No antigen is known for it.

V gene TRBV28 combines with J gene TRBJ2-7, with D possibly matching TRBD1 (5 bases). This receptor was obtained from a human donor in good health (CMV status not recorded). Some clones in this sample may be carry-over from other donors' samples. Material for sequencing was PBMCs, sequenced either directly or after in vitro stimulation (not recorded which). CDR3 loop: CASSLSRQIWSYEQYF. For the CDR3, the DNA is TGTGCCAGCAGTTTATCCCGACAGATCTGGTCATACGAGCAGTACTTC.